Below, 30 T cell receptor beta chains from the same sample are listed, as sequenced in a study of CD8+CD57+ T cells in acquired aplastic anemia. Patients selected for sequencing had displayed CD8+CD57+ cell expansion by flow cytometry. The template used for profiling TCR beta VDJ and CDR3 was genomic DNA. Using its own MiXCR run on the reads, TCRdb lists one record per CDR3 protein. The sample lists roughly 280,000 distinct CDR3 sequences, roughly 53% seen once, with 1% to 1.5% in the top ten. Sequenced input: sorted CD4+, CD8+, or CD8+CD57+ T cells (not recorded which) from PBMCs. These receptors all come from a human donor with aplastic anemia.

V gene TRBV5-1 combines with J gene TRBJ2-1; D is uncertain. The V gene's germline CDR1 is SGHRS and CDR2 YFSETQ. The V end was cut by 0 bases, the J end by 1 base, with 8 bases between. The CDR3 sequence is 15 residues long. CDR3 nucleotide sequence: TGCGCCAGCAGCTTGGTCGCGGATTCCTACAATGAGCAGTTCTTC. Translated: CASSLVADSYNEQFF.

The chain joins TRBV29-1 to TRBJ2-5, with D possibly matching TRBD2 (5 bases). Trimming removed 8 bases at V and 3 bases at J, with 10 bases between. Germline V lookup: CDR1 SQVTM, CDR2 ANQGSEA. CDR3 size: 11 residues. The CDR3 is CSRERKETQYF. The CDR3 region has the DNA TGCAGCCGCGAGCGGAAAGAGACCCAGTACTTC.

This clonotype showed up many times. V is TRBV6-1 and J is TRBJ2-3; D gene unclear. There are 11 residues in the CDR3. Germline values: CDR1 MNHNS, CDR2 SASEGT. The ends were cut back, 6 bases at V and 2 bases at J, with 3 bases in the middle. This CDR3 reads CASRITDTQYF. Written as DNA, the CDR3 is TGTGCCAGCAGGATCACAGATACGCAGTATTTT.

This chain connects TRBV7-9 to TRBJ1-2; 8 bases are shared with TRBD1. Per germline, CDR1 SEHNR and CDR2 FQNEAQ (reference sequence). The V gene end was trimmed by 4 bases and the J gene end by 10 bases; junction bases not matched to a gene: 5. The CDR3 runs to 12 residues. CDR3 sequence: CASSSDRGVYTF. The CDR3 DNA is TGTGCCAGCAGCTCAGACAGGGGTGTCTACACCTTC.

This chain uses TRBV25-1 with TRBJ2-5; 7 bases map to TRBD1. CDR3 length equals 15 residues. CDR1 and CDR2 (germline): MGHDK, SYGVNS. The junction had 10 bases not matched to a gene; V was cut back by 4 bases and J by 5 bases. The DNA for the CDR3 is TGTGCCAGCAGTGGCTCGACAGGGACGGGGGAGACCCAGTACTTC. Encoded protein: CASSGSTGTGETQYF.

This clonotype was detected ten times or more. V gene TRBV6-1 combines with J gene TRBJ2-7; D tentatively fits TRBD1 or TRBD2 (5 bases each). CDR3 length: 12 residues. CDR1 and CDR2 (germline): MNHNS, SASEGT. The ends were cut back, 7 bases at V and 6 bases at J, with 13 bases in the middle. The CDR3 nucleotides read TGTGCCAGCACCTGGGGGTACAGCGAGCAGTACTTC. Protein sequence: CASTWGYSEQYF.

In its sample, this clonotype was seen many times. The chain employs TRBV11-2 and TRBJ2-5, with D perhaps being TRBD1 or TRBD2 (5 bases each). Per the germline V gene, CDR1 is SGHAT and CDR2 is FQNNGV. The CDR3 contains 16 residues. Between the trimmed V and J ends, which lost 1 base and 2 bases, there was a span of 14 bases. CDR3 bases: TGTGCCAGCAGCTTAGTAACCGGGACCGTACAAGAGACCCAGTACTTC. Its translation is CASSLVTGTVQETQYF.

About this clonotype itself: This may arise from a read error, as a much more abundant clone is one base away. The gene calls are TRBV5-1 and TRBJ2-2; D tentatively reads TRBD1 or TRBD2 (5 bases each). The length of the CDR3 is 18 residues. Trimming stripped 4 bases from V and 0 bases from J, with 19 bases between. Looked up from germline, CDR1 is SGHRS and CDR2 is YFSETQ. In DNA form, the CDR3 reads TGCGCCAGCAGCAACCGGGGCAGGAACCCTGCGAACACCGGGGAGCTGTTTTTT. It translates to CASSNRGRNPANTGELFF.

The sample holds many counts of this clonotype. The chain has TRBV4-1 and TRBJ2-1, with D perhaps TRBD2 (7 bases). The CDR3 is 14 amino acids. Germline V gene data show CDR1 as MGHRA and CDR2 as YSYEKL. Trimming removed 1 base from V and 9 bases from J, with 13 bases in between. The CDR3 coding sequence is TGCGCCAGCAGCCAAGTAGGGGGGGGGCGTGAGCAGTTCTTC. Its protein is CASSQVGGGREQFF.

CDR3 protein: CASSLSGGGLGETQYF. The DNA of the CDR3 is TGTGCCAGCAGCTTAAGCGGTGGGGGCCTTGGTGAGACCCAGTACTTC. The V call is TRBV7-3, the J call TRBJ2-5; TRBD1 is a possible D gene (6 bases). V was pared by 1 base and J by 5 bases, with 17 bases between. CDR3 length: 16 amino acids. Germline CDR1 reads SGHTA; CDR2 reads FQGTGA.

This clonotype was counted ten times or more. V usage is TRBV7-6 and J usage is TRBJ2-1; TRBD2 matches 8 bases. The CDR3 covers 16 residues. Germline CDR1 SGHVS, CDR2 FNYEAQ. V gave up 5 bases and J gave up 9 bases; unmatched junction bases: 15. As DNA, the CDR3 is TGTGCCAGCAGCGCCCGAAGCGGGGGCCCCACAGCTGAGCAGTTCTTC. Its protein is CASSARSGGPTAEQFF.

J is TRBJ2-1 and V is TRBV20-1; 10 nucleotides agree with TRBD2. This CDR3 spans 14 amino acids. The junction had 3 bases not matched to a gene; V was cut back by 2 bases and J by 5 bases. CDR1 DFQATT and CDR2 SNEGSKA come from the germline V gene (reference sequence). The CDR3, as DNA: TGCAGTGCTAGACTAGCGGGGGCCCACAATGAGCAGTTCTTC. Encoded protein: CSARLAGAHNEQFF.

V is TRBV25-1 and J is TRBJ2-3, with D perhaps matching TRBD1 (6 bases). Trimming stripped 6 bases from V and 3 bases from J, with 13 bases between. CDR1 and CDR2 from the germline V gene are MGHDK and SYGVNS. The CDR3 totals 14 residues. The CDR3 DNA follows: TGTGCCAGCAGCGGAATACAGGGTACAGATACGCAGTATTTT. The encoded protein is CASSGIQGTDTQYF.

On this clonotype: This may come from a read error, since a much larger clone is one base off. The CDR3 DNA follows: TGTGCCAGCGGTTACGCGTTCAGGGCGGCTGGGGCCAACGTCCTGACTTTC. Translating gives CASGYAFRAAGANVLTF. This rearrangement joins TRBV3-1 to TRBJ2-6, with D perhaps TRBD1 (5 bases). This CDR3 is 17 amino acids long. V lost 8 bases and J lost 2, with 19 bases in between. Per the germline V gene, CDR1 is LGHDT and CDR2 is YNNKEL (reference sequence).

This rearrangement joins TRBV2 to TRBJ2-1; D is possibly TRBD1 or TRBD2 (5 bases each). Looked up from germline, CDR1 is SNHLY and CDR2 is FYNNEI. Trimming cost V 4 bases and J 7 bases, with 14 bases left between them. The CDR3 covers 14 residues. CDR3 loop: CASSGDLWMNEQFF. CDR3 nucleotides: TGTGCCAGCAGTGGGGACCTCTGGATGAATGAGCAGTTCTTC.

This clonotype was counted many times. The CDR3 loop is CASRAGTEINQPQHF. The CDR3 nucleotides read TGTGCCAGCAGAGCCGGGACAGAGATCAATCAGCCCCAGCATTTT. This sequence joins TRBV6-1 and TRBJ1-5; 7 bases are shared with TRBD1. Germline CDR1 and CDR2: MNHNS and SASEGT. J lost 3 bases, V lost 6 bases, and 8 bases had no gene match. This CDR3 contains 15 residues.

In this sample, this clonotype turned up many times. The rearrangement links TRBV5-8 to TRBJ2-7; 7 bases align to TRBD1. Trimming cost V 1 base and J 2 bases; bases outside gene matches: 0. CDR1 SGHTS and CDR2 YDEGEE come from the germline V gene. The CDR3 runs 13 residues. The CDR3: CASSLQGAYEQYF. The CDR3 DNA is TGTGCCAGCAGCTTGCAGGGGGCCTACGAGCAGTACTTC.

The CDR3 sequence: CASAGTGSNIQYF. The CDR3 DNA sequence: TGTGCCAGTGCCGGGACAGGGTCAAACATTCAGTACTTC. The chain links TRBV19 to TRBJ2-4, with TRBD1 matching 9 bases. Germline V CDR1 and CDR2: LNHDA, SQIVND (reference sequence). With V trimmed by 8 bases and J by 6 bases, 5 bases remained unmatched. This CDR3 is 13 amino acids long.

This clonotype was detected only once. The V and J genes are TRBV7-3 and TRBJ1-1; D remains unclear. The CDR3 runs 16 residues. The germline V gene encodes CDR1 SGHTA and CDR2 FQGTGA. V lost 3 bases to trimming and J lost 1 base, with 15 bases between them. CDR3 DNA: TGTGCCAGCAGCTTTCAATTGGGCGAAAGGAACACTGAAGCTTTCTTT. It encodes CASSFQLGERNTEAFF.

The chain is built from TRBV5-8 and TRBJ1-6; D is uncertain. The germline gives CDR1 SGHTS, CDR2 YDEGEE. CDR3 length equals 20 residues. Trimming pared 2 bases from V and 7 bases from J, leaving 28 bases between. The CDR3 DNA follows: TGTGCCAGCAGCTTCCTCCGGATGGGCGGAGGGTATGTCGAGAATTCACCCCTCCACTTT. Residues: CASSFLRMGGGYVENSPLHF.

This clonotype was detected many times. The chain links TRBV13 to TRBJ2-1, with D uncertain. Per the germline V gene, CDR1 is PRHDT and CDR2 is FYEKMQ (reference sequence). The CDR3 loop spans 14 amino acids. V lost 5 bases, J lost 8 bases, and 16 bases lay in between. This CDR3 is CASSPGPFRDEQFF. The DNA of the CDR3 is TGTGCCAGCAGCCCCGGGCCCTTTCGAGATGAGCAGTTCTTC.

This rearrangement joins TRBV19 to TRBJ1-5; weak D call: TRBD1 (5 bases). This CDR3 comprises 14 residues. The germline V and J ends were trimmed by 10 bases and 0 bases, with 13 bases remaining between them. Germline-derived CDR1 and CDR2 are LNHDA and SQIVND (reference sequence). The CDR3 region has the DNA TGTGCCACCGGGGACGGAGATAGCAATCAGCCCCAGCATTTT. The encoded protein is CATGDGDSNQPQHF.

The rearrangement uses TRBV29-1 and TRBJ2-7, with 10 nucleotides matching TRBD2. The germline V gene has CDR1 SQVTM and CDR2 ANQGSEA. V was pared by 7 bases and J by 0 bases, with 18 bases of the junction left unmatched. The CDR3 has 18 amino acids. The CDR3 sequence is CSARRGLAGVQSSYEQYF. The CDR3 nucleotides read TGCAGCGCCCGGAGGGGGCTAGCGGGAGTTCAGAGCTCCTACGAGCAGTACTTC.

The sample holds many counts of this clonotype. CDR3 sequence reads: CATSRVGSDTEAFF. The CDR3, as DNA: TGTGCCACCAGCAGAGTGGGGAGCGACACTGAAGCTTTCTTT. This chain links TRBV15 with TRBJ1-1; D not resolved. Trimming removed 1 base from V and 3 bases from J, with 9 bases in between. The CDR3 extends over 14 amino acids. Germline assignment: CDR1 LNHNV and CDR2 YYDKDF (reference sequence).

A remark on this clonotype: A read error is likely, as this CDR3 ends without the conserved phenylalanine or tryptophan. The DNA is left out, because the CDR3 cannot be placed on it with certainty; the CDR3 is given as TCRdb lists it. The chain is built from TRBV10-3 and TRBJ1-2; no check of the table's D call, TRBD1, against the DNA was made. The CDR3 extends over 15 residues, inclusive of both ends. Per the germline V gene, CDR1 is ENHRY and CDR2 is SYGVKD. CDR3: CAISVGGDGNYGCTY.

V is TRBV19 and J is TRBJ1-2; D not certain. This CDR3 comprises 16 residues. Trimming removed 1 base at V and 4 bases at J, with 16 bases between. Per germline, CDR1 LNHDA and CDR2 SQIVND (reference sequence). CDR3 in amino acids: CASSIGVGRIIYGYTF. For the CDR3, the DNA is TGTGCCAGTAGTATAGGAGTCGGCCGGATTATCTATGGCTACACCTTC. The complete variable domain, with remaining parts taken from reference TRBV19 and TRBJ1-2, reads DGGITQSPKYLFRKEGQNVTLSCEQNLNHDAMYWYRQDPGQGLRLIYYSQIVNDFQKGDIAEGYSVSREKKESFPLTVTSAQKNPTAFYLCASSIGVGRIIYGYTFGSGTRLTVV.

This chain joins TRBV7-9 and TRBJ2-2, with TRBD1 matching over 8 bases. V shed 2 bases and J 1 base; nucleotides not matched to a gene: 9. CDR3 size: 18 residues. Germline assignment: CDR1 SEHNR and CDR2 FQNEAQ (reference sequence). CDR3 region: CASSLKFQGAQNTGELFF. The CDR3 DNA is TGTGCCAGCAGCTTAAAGTTTCAGGGGGCTCAGAACACCGGGGAGCTGTTTTTT.

The chain recombines TRBV7-8 with TRBJ2-7, with D possibly matching TRBD1 (6 bases). Trimming cost V 6 bases and J 0 bases, with 12 bases left between them. CDR3 length: 14 amino acids. In germline, CDR1 is SGHVS, CDR2 FQNEAQ. The CDR3 nucleotides read TGTGCCAGCAGTTCAGGGGTCTTCTCCTACGAGCAGTACTTC. It translates to CASSSGVFSYEQYF.

This clonotype occurred many times. J is TRBJ2-3 and V is TRBV6-2 or TRBV6-3; possibly TRBD2 for D (5 bases). CDR3 length equals 11 residues. Deletions cut 5 bases from V and 9 bases from J, with 9 bases between. Germline CDR1 and CDR2: MNHEY and SVGEGT. CDR3 nucleotide sequence: TGTGCCAGCAGTACCCCGGGGACGCAGTATTTT. It translates to CASSTPGTQYF.

This clonotype has at least ten counts. The V gene is TRBV5-8, the J gene TRBJ1-6; D is undetermined. The germline V gene has CDR1 SGHTS and CDR2 YDEGEE. The CDR3 sequence is 12 residues long. Between the trimmed V and J ends, which lost 2 bases and 13 bases, there was a span of 10 bases. The CDR3 DNA is TGTGCCAGCAGCTTCCCACGGACGCCCCTCCACTTT. Its translation: CASSFPRTPLHF.